Many counts were recorded for the clone carrying this TCR beta chain. CDR3 size: 14 residues. V lost 1 base, J lost 3 bases, and 3 bases stayed unmatched. Germline CDR1 is SGHAT and CDR2 is FQNNGV. Time point defined: newly diagnosed GD, antithyroid drugs for less than 3 months. From PBMCs, RNA was extracted and then used to make the TCR library. American Thyroid Association guidelines served as the basis for diagnosing Graves' disease. This specimen comes from a study of regulatory T cells in long-lasting Graves disease. Libraries of TCR beta came from iRepertoire HTBI primers plus Arm-PCR of CDR3 regions. TCRdb redid the calling of the multiplex PCR reads with MiXCR, one entry per CDR3 protein. Among some 500,000 distinct CDR3 sequences listed, roughly 13% were seen once. This sample was shared with a second study, whose subject was T cells in Graves' hyperthyroidism and ophthalmopathy. From that study: Ophthalmopathy could be told apart from stable hyperthyroidism with a 13 V-J model.

The rearrangement joins TRBV11-2 to TRBJ2-7, with TRBD1 identical over 7 bases. The sequence came from a man aged 30-40 years with Graves disease. Material: peripheral blood mononuclear cells (PBMCs), obtained at new diagnosis, from a patient treated with antithyroid drugs. The CDR3 loop reads CASSLVGQLYEQYF. Here the CDR3 DNA reads TGTGCCAGCAGCTTAGTGGGACAGCTCTACGAGCAGTACTTC. Filled out from reference TRBV11-2 and TRBJ2-7, the complete variable domain reads EAGVAQSPRYKIIEKRQSVAFWCNPISGHATLYWYQQILGQGPKLLIQFQNNGVVDDSQLPKDRFSAERLKGVDSTLKIQPAKLEDSAVYLCASSLVGQLYEQYFGPGTRLTVT.